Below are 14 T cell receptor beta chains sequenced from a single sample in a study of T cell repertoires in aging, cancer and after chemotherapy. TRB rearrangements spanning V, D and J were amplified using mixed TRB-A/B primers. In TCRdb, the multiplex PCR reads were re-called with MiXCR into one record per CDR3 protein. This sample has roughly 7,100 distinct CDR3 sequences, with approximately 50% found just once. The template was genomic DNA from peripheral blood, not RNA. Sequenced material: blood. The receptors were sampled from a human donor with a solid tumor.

The CDR3 DNA sequence: TGTGCCAGCAGTAACATACAGGCGAGGTCTGGCTACACCTTC. Translation gives CASSNIQARSGYTF. The chain couples TRBV6-5 to TRBJ1-2; TRBD1 might be the D (5 bases). The V gene's germline CDR1 is MNHEY and CDR2 SVGAGI. There are 14 residues in the CDR3. The V end lost 5 bases, the J end lost 7 bases, and 17 bases lay between the germline ends.

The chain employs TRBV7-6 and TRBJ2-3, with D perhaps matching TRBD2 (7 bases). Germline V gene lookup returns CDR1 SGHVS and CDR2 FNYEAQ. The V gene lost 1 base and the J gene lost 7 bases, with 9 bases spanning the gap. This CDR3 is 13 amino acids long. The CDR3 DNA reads TGTGCCAGCAGCTTAGGGGGGGGCTATACGCAGTATTTT. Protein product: CASSLGGGYTQYF.

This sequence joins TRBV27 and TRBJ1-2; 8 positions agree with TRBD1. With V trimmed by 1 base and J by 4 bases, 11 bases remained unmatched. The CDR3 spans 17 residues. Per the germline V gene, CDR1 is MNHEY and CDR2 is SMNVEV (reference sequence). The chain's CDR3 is CASSLFPLSGTGYGYTF. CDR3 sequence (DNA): TGTGCCAGCAGTTTATTCCCATTATCCGGGACAGGCTATGGCTACACCTTC.

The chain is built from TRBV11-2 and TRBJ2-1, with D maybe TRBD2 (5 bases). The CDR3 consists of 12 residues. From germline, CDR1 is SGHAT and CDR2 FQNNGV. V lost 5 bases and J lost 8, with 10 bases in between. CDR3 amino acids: CASSPGLHEQFF. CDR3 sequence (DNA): TGTGCCAGCAGCCCCGGACTTCATGAGCAGTTCTTC.

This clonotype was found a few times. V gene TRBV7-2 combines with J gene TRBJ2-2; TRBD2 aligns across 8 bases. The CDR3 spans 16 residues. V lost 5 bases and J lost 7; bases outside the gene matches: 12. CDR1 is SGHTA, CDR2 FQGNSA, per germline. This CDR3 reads CASSVISGSEVGELFF. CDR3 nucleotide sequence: TGTGCCAGCAGCGTCATCAGCGGGAGTGAGGTCGGGGAGCTGTTTTTT.

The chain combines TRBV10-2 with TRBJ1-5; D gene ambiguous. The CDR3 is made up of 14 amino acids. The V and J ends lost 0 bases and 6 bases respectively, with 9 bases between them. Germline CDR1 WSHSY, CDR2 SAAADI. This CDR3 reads CASSESRTSQPQHF. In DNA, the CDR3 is TGCGCCAGCAGTGAGTCACGCACCTCTCAGCCCCAGCATTTT.

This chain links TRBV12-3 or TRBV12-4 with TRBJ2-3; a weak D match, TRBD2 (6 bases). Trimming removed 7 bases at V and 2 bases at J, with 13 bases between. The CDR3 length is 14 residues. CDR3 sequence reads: CASTGRDSTDTQYF. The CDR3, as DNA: TGTGCCAGCACCGGGCGGGACTCCACAGATACGCAGTATTTT.

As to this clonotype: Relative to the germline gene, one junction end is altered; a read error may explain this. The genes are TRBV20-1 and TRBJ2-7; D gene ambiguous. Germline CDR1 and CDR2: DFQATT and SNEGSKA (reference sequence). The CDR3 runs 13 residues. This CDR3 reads CSATAGSVRISHF. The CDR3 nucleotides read TGCAGTGCTACCGCCGGGTCTGTCAGAATCTCGCACTTC.

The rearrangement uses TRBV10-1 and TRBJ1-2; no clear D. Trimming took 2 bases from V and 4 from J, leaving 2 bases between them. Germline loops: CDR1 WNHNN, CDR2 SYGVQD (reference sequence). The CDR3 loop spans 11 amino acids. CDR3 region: CASSEIYGYTF. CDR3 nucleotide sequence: TGCGCCAGCAGTGAGATCTATGGCTACACCTTC.

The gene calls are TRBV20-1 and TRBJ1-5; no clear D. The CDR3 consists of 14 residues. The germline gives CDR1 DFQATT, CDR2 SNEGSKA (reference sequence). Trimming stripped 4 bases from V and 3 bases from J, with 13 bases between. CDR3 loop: CSAKSATHNQPQHF. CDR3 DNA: TGCAGTGCTAAGTCGGCGACACACAATCAGCCCCAGCATTTT.

CDR3 sequence: CASSYAPLAGDTDTQYF. The CDR3, as DNA: TGTGCCAGCAGTTACGCCCCCTTAGCGGGAGATACAGATACGCAGTATTTT. The rearrangement joins TRBV6-5 to TRBJ2-3, with TRBD2 matching over 9 bases. CDR1 and CDR2 (germline): MNHEY, SVGAGI. The ends lost 2 bases at V and 3 bases at J; junction bases unmatched: 9. This CDR3 is 17 amino acids long.

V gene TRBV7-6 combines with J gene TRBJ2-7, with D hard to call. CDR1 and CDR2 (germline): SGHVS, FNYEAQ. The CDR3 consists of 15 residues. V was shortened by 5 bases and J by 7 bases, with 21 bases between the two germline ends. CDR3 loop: CASSARAMTPWEQYF. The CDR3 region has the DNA TGTGCCAGCAGCGCACGGGCCATGACTCCCTGGGAGCAGTACTTC.

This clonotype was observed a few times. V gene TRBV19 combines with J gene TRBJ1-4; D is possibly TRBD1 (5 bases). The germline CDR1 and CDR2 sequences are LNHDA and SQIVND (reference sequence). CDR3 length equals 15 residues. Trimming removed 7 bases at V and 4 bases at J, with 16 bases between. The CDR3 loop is CASIQTGRNNEKLFF. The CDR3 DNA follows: TGTGCCAGTATTCAAACGGGACGGAATAATGAAAAACTGTTTTTT. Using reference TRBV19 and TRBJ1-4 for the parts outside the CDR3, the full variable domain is DGGITQSPKYLFRKEGQNVTLSCEQNLNHDAMYWYRQDPGQGLRLIYYSQIVNDFQKGDIAEGYSVSREKKESFPLTVTSAQKNPTAFYLCASIQTGRNNEKLFFGSGTQLSVL.

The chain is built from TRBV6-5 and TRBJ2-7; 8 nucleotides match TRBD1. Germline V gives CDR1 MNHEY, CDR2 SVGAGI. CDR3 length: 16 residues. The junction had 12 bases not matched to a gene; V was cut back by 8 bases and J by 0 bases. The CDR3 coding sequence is TGTGCCAGCGCGGCCGTTCCCGGGACAGGCTCCTACGAGCAGTACTTC. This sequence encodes CASAAVPGTGSYEQYF.